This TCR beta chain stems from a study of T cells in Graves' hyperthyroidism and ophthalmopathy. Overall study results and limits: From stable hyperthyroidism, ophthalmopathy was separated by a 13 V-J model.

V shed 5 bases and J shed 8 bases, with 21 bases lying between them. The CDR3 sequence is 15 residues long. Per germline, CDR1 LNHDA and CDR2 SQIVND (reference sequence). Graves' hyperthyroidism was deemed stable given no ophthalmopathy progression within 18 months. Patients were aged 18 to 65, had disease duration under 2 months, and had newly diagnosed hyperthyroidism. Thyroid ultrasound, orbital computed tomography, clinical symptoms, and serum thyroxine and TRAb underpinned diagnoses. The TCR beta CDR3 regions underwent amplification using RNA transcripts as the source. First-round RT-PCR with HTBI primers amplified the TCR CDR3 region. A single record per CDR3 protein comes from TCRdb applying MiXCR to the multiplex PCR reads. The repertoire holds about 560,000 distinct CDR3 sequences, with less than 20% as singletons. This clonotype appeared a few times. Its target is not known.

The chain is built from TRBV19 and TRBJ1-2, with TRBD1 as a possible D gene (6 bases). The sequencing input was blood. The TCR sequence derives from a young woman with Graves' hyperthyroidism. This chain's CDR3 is CASSPGGTGWNGYTF. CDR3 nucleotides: TGTGCCAGTAGTCCGGGAGGAACAGGGTGGAACGGCTACACCTTC. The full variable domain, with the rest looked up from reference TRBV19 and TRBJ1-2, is DGGITQSPKYLFRKEGQNVTLSCEQNLNHDAMYWYRQDPGQGLRLIYYSQIVNDFQKGDIAEGYSVSREKKESFPLTVTSAQKNPTAFYLCASSPGGTGWNGYTFGSGTRLTVV.